Listed here is a single T cell receptor beta chain. Use of 60 Vbeta and 13 Jbeta primers characterized the PCR. The repertoire was sequenced with immunoSEQ multiplex PCR; TCRdb's copy has only in-frame clones and lacks some. The sample has under 300,000 clones, 84% seen once. Germline V gives CDR1 LNHDA, CDR2 SQIVND (reference sequence). V shed 8 bases and J 7 bases; nucleotides not matched to a gene: 10. CDR3 length equals 13 residues. The data belong to a study of cytomegalovirus exposure and HLA in healthy donors. The rearrangement uses TRBV19 and TRBJ2-7; 8 nucleotides agree with TRBD2. Material for sequencing was PBMCs. This clonotype originated in a woman between 40 and 50 years old in good health and CMV-seropositive. The DNA of the CDR3 is TGTGCCAGTCTCGAGGAGCGGGAGTGGGAGCAGTACTTC. Encoded protein: CASLEEREWEQYF.